Listed below are T cell receptor beta chains from one sample, sequenced in a study of T-cell memory formation after mild COVID-19. TCRdb recomputed calls from the 5' RACE reads with MiXCR, one row per CDR3 protein. The data show around 130,000 distinct CDR3 sequences, approximately 6.2% seen once. The source material was PBMCs or a T cell subset sorted from them (not recorded which). All receptors derive from an adult woman who had mild COVID-19 (a few samples of this study predate the infection). Cell type and time point are not known. CDR3s include the opening cysteine and the closing phenylalanine or tryptophan. A D gene is named only where the DNA matches it firmly. Clone size is given for some rows only: seen once, a few or many times, or a class if the clone is expanded.

d_call,j_call,clone_size,v_call,cdr3_nt,cdr3_aa
TRBD1,TRBJ1-3,many,TRBV7-9,TGTGCCAGCAGCGCCCCGACAGGGGGCTCTGGAAACACCATATATTTT,CASSAPTGGSGNTIYF
-,TRBJ1-1,-,TRBV20-1,TGCAGTGCTAGAGACCCCCGTCACCTTGAAGCTTTCTTT,CSARDPRHLEAFF
TRBD2,TRBJ2-1,-,TRBV7-2,TGTGCCAGCAGCCAACTAGCGGGACTGTACAATGAGCAGTTCTTC,CASSQLAGLYNEQFF
-,TRBJ2-3,many,TRBV20-1,TGCAGTGCTAGGCGGGACAGCCGGTCTCCAGATACGCAGTATTTT,CSARRDSRSPDTQYF
TRBD1,TRBJ2-5,many,TRBV5-1,TGCGCCAGCAGTCAAACGCCCACAGGGGGCCAGGAGACCCAGTACTTC,CASSQTPTGGQETQYF
-,TRBJ1-2,few,TRBV29-1,TGCAGCGTTGAAGATGGGGGGACCTATGGCTACACCTTC,CSVEDGGTYGYTF
-,TRBJ1-6,many,TRBV20-1,TGCAGTGCTAGAGATAGCGGGGGTAGATCACCCCTCCACTTT,CSARDSGGRSPLHF
-,TRBJ1-6,many,TRBV6-5,TGTGCCAGCAGTTACGAGGCCCCTTCACCCCTCCACTTT,CASSYEAPSPLHF
TRBD2,TRBJ2-1,few,TRBV3-1,TGTGCCAGCAGCCAAGGGTTAGCGGGGGGCTTAAATGAGCAGTTCTTC,CASSQGLAGGLNEQFF
TRBD1,TRBJ1-2,few,TRBV7-2,TGTGCCAGCAGCTTTACCTGGACAGGGGTCTATGGCTACACCTTC,CASSFTWTGVYGYTF
TRBD2,TRBJ2-3,many,TRBV12-3/TRBV12-4,TGTGCCAGCAGTCCCCCCGCCCCCTTAGCGGGAGTAGCGGATACGCAGTATTTT,CASSPPAPLAGVADTQYF
TRBD1,TRBJ2-7,few,TRBV7-8,TGTGCCAGCAGCTTAGCGGGACAGGGGGACTCCTACGAGCAGTACTTC,CASSLAGQGDSYEQYF
-,TRBJ1-1,many,TRBV12-3/TRBV12-4,TGTGCCAGCAGTTTACTTGGTGCCCTGGGGGTGAACACTGAAGCTTTCTTT,CASSLLGALGVNTEAFF
-,TRBJ2-7,many,TRBV5-1,TGCGCCAGCAGCTTGTACACAAGGGGGAACGAGCAGTACTTC,CASSLYTRGNEQYF
-,TRBJ2-7,few,TRBV6-1,TGTGCCAGCAGTGAAATGATGCGGGGAAATGCCTACGAGCAGTACTTC,CASSEMMRGNAYEQYF
-,TRBJ2-1,-,TRBV5-5,TGTGCCAGCAGCTTGGAATTGGGGGGGCGAGCCACAATGGGATGGGAGCAGTTCTTC,CASSLELGGRATMGWEQFF
-,TRBJ1-2,many,TRBV29-1,TGCAGCGTCAAGGGGGGGGACGGCTACACCTTC,CSVKGGDGYTF
-,TRBJ2-3,few,TRBV5-1,TGCGCCAGCAGCTTGAGGTCAGCGTTTCGAAGGAGCACAGATACGCAGTATTTT,CASSLRSAFRRSTDTQYF
-,TRBJ2-7,many,TRBV12-3/TRBV12-4,TGTGCCAGCAGTCCCGGGCCTCTCAGCTCCTACGAGCAGTACTTC,CASSPGPLSSYEQYF
TRBD2,TRBJ2-3,-,TRBV7-9,TGTGCCAGCAGCTCAAACACGGGACTAGCGGCTACGCAGTATTTT,CASSSNTGLAATQYF
-,TRBJ1-1,many,TRBV29-1,TGCAGCGTTGAACTAACAGCTGTGGTAGGAGAAGCTTTCTTT,CSVELTAVVGEAFF
-,TRBJ2-5,few,TRBV5-6,TGTGCCAGCAGCTTGGGGCCCGGGCAAGAGACCCAGTACTTC,CASSLGPGQETQYF
TRBD1,TRBJ1-2,-,TRBV29-1,TGCAGCGTCCACGGGACAGGGGATCTCTGGGGCTACACCTTC,CSVHGTGDLWGYTF
TRBD2,TRBJ2-1,-,TRBV7-9,TGTGCCAGCAGCTTAGTTACGGGAGGGCCCGTCAATGAGCAGTTCTTC,CASSLVTGGPVNEQFF
-,TRBJ2-7,-,TRBV10-3,TGTGCCATCAGTGGGGCCAGCGAGGGAGGCGAGCAGTACTTC,CAISGASEGGEQYF
-,TRBJ1-1,-,TRBV6-2/TRBV6-3,TGTGCCAGCAGGGTAGGGTACTTTGAAGCTTTCTTT,CASRVGYFEAFF
-,TRBJ2-5,many,TRBV10-3,TGTGCCACAACGGCAGGGGGGTCAGAGACCCAGTACTTC,CATTAGGSETQYF
TRBD1,TRBJ2-1,many,TRBV10-2,TGCGCCAGCAGTGAGTCCCCCGGGACAGGGGCCAATGAGCAGTTCTTC,CASSESPGTGANEQFF
-,TRBJ1-3,-,TRBV29-1,TGCAGCGCTGCGGACCGCTCTGGAAACACCATATATTTT,CSAADRSGNTIYF
-,TRBJ1-5,many,TRBV5-1,TGCGCCAGCAGCCGCGCGGGCAATCAGCCCCAGCATTTT,CASSRAGNQPQHF
-,TRBJ2-7,-,TRBV18,TGTGCCAGCTCACCACGCAGGACCCACGAGCAGTACTTC,CASSPRRTHEQYF
-,TRBJ1-1,few,TRBV11-2,TGTGCCAGCAGCTTAGTGGCAAGGATGAACACTGAAGCTTTCTTT,CASSLVARMNTEAFF
TRBD2,TRBJ2-2,few,TRBV12-3/TRBV12-4,TGTGCCAGCAGCCCCTATGGTAGCGGGAGTTCCGGGGAGCTGTTTTTT,CASSPYGSGSSGELFF
-,TRBJ2-1,many,TRBV19,TGTGCCAGTAGTATCCCGACTAGAGAGGGTGAGCAGTTCTTC,CASSIPTREGEQFF
-,TRBJ2-5,-,TRBV6-2/TRBV6-3,TGTGCCAGCAGTTACTCCAGGCTCCAAGAGACCCAGTACTTC,CASSYSRLQETQYF
-,TRBJ2-2,once,TRBV2,TGTGCCGCCGGGCGGGGAGAGCTGTTTTTT,CAAGRGELFF
-,TRBJ1-2,few,TRBV7-9,TGTGCCAGCAGTCAATCGGGACTCCTGATCTATGGCTACACCTTC,CASSQSGLLIYGYTF